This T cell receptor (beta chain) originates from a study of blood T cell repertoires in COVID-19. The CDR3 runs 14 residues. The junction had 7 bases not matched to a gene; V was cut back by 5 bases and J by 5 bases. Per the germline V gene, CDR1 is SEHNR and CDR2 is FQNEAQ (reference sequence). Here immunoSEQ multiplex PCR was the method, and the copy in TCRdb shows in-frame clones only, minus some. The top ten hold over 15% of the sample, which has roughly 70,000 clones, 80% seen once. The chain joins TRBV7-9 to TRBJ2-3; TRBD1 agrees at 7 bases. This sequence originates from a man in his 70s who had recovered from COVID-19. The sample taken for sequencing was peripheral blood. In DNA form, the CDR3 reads TGTGCCAGCAGCGAGAGGACAGGTCGAGATACGCAGTATTTT. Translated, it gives CASSERTGRDTQYF. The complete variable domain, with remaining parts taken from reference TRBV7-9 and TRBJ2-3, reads DTGVSQNPRHKITKRGQNVTFRCDPISEHNRLYWYRQTLGQGPEFLTYFQNEAQLEKSRLLSDRFSAERPKGSFSTLEIQRTEQGDSAMYLCASSERTGRDTQYFGPGTRLTVL.